A single sample is the source of the 8 T cell receptor beta chains below, sequenced in a study of graft-versus-host responses after intestinal transplantation (dated by TCRdb to the early 2020s). Library method: the immunoSEQ multiplex PCR assay. TCRdb's version of the immuneACCESS table is confined to in-frame rearrangements and falls short of the full clone set. An unresolved V gene accounts for under half of the shortfall where checked; the remainder is of unknown origin. Present in this sample are roughly 100,000 clones, about 90% of which were seen just once. The ten biggest clones cover approximately 0.88% of the sample. In the paper's terms, the time point label means: cells obtained before transplantation from donor or recipient. Their specific antigens are unknown. Sequencing used unstimulated CD4+ T cells sorted from spleen or lymph node cells, obtained before intestinal transplant. The receptor source for this set is a human donor who received an intestinal transplant.

A single count supports this clone. The rearrangement joins TRBV5-5 to TRBJ2-1; possible D gene TRBD2, 6 bases. This CDR3 has 15 residues. Trimming pared 0 bases from V and 4 bases from J, leaving 11 bases between. The germline V gene has CDR1 SGHKS and CDR2 YYEKEE (reference sequence). CDR3 DNA sequence: TGTGCCAGCAGCTTGGGACTAGTAGTGTACAATGAGCAGTTCTTC. Amino acid sequence: CASSLGLVVYNEQFF.

Points on this clone: One junction end does not reproduce the germline sequence, and a read error may be involved. The rearrangement uses TRBV6-1 and TRBJ2-1; 13 bases match TRBD2. The CDR3 runs to 18 residues. The V gene's germline CDR1 is MNHNS and CDR2 SASEGT. CDR3 bases: TGTGCCAGCAGCGAAGCACAACTAGCGGGGGGGCGTTTCAATGAGCAGTTCTTC. It translates to CASSEAQLAGGRFNEQFF.

This clone was seen more than once but under ten times. This chain connects TRBV2 to TRBJ2-1; 10 bases line up with TRBD2. V was pared by 7 bases and J by 7 bases, with 7 bases of the junction left unmatched. CDR3 length: 14 amino acids. Germline V gene data show CDR1 as SNHLY and CDR2 as FYNNEI. This CDR3 is CASIQREGTNEQFF. The CDR3 region has the DNA TGTGCCAGCATCCAGCGGGAGGGGACGAATGAGCAGTTCTTC. The entire variable domain, with the rest obtained from reference TRBV2 and TRBJ2-1, is as follows: EPEVTQTPSHQVTQMGQEVILRCVPISNHLYFYWYRQILGQKVEFLVSFYNNEISEKSEIFDDQFSVERPDGSNFTLKIRSTKLEDSAMYFCASIQREGTNEQFFGPGTRLTVL.

The genes are TRBV15 and TRBJ1-1; D uncertain. Trimming pared 0 bases from V and 11 bases from J, leaving 10 bases between. The CDR3 consists of 12 residues. Looked up from germline, CDR1 is LNHNV and CDR2 is YYDKDF (reference sequence). As DNA, the CDR3 is TGTGCCACCAGCAGAGATGCCAGGTACGCTTTCTTT. Amino acids: CATSRDARYAFF. The full variable domain, in which reference TRBV15 and TRBJ1-1 provide the parts outside the CDR3, is DAMVIQNPRYQVTQFGKPVTLSCSQTLNHNVMYWYQQKSSQAPKLLFHYYDKDFNNEADTPDNFQSRRPNTSFCFLDIRSPGLGDTAMYLCATSRDARYAFFGQGTRLTVV.

The chain uses TRBV20-1 and TRBJ1-1, with D uncertain. Germline V gene data show CDR1 as DFQATT and CDR2 as SNEGSKA (reference sequence). V was shortened by 6 bases and J by 9 bases, with 14 bases between the two germline ends. The CDR3 contains 11 residues. CDR3 residues: CSAPAQWQAFF. DNA of the CDR3: TGCAGTGCCCCAGCACAGTGGCAAGCTTTCTTT.

The chain links TRBV6-1 to TRBJ2-3; TRBD2 is a possible D gene (6 bases). The CDR3 extends over 16 amino acids. Germline CDR1 and CDR2: MNHNS and SASEGT. V was trimmed by 2 bases and J by 3 bases, leaving 15 bases between them. The CDR3 DNA reads TGTGCCAGCAGTGAACAGGCGGGGCTGAGGACAGATACGCAGTATTTT. This codes for CASSEQAGLRTDTQYF.

This rearrangement joins TRBV7-7 to TRBJ2-5, with unresolved D. The CDR3 sequence is 13 residues long. Trimming stripped 2 bases from V and 4 bases from J, with 8 bases between. The germline CDR1 and CDR2 sequences are SSHAT and FNYEAQ (reference sequence). The CDR3 sequence is CASSLTRGETQYF. The CDR3 DNA reads TGTGCCAGCAGCTTAACGAGAGGAGAGACCCAGTACTTC. Full variable domain (missing parts from reference TRBV7-7 and TRBJ2-5): GAGVSQSPRYKVTKRGQDVTLRCDPISSHATLYWYQQALGQGPEFLTYFNYEAQPDKSGLPSDRFSAERPEGSISTLTIQRTEQRDSAMYRCASSLTRGETQYFGPGTRLLVL.

About this clone itself: The germline gene is not matched at one end of the junction; a read error may be the cause. This chain links TRBV5-1 with TRBJ1-2; D ambiguous. Per the germline V gene, CDR1 is SGHRS and CDR2 is YFSETQ. The CDR3 is 14 amino acids. The CDR3 coding sequence is TGCGCCAGCAGTTTGGGTGGAGGACGCTATGGCTACACCTTC. Amino acids: CASSLGGGRYGYTF. Filled out from reference TRBV5-1 and TRBJ1-2, the complete variable domain reads KAGVTQTPRYLIKTRGQQVTLSCSPISGHRSVSWYQQTPGQGLQFLFEYFSETQRNKGNFPGRFSGRQFSNSRSEMNVSTLELGDSALYLCASSLGGGRYGYTFGSGTRLTVV.